This T cell receptor beta chain was captured in a study of alternative splicing in chronic myeloid leukemia remission (dated by TCRdb to 2018 to 2021). For context, the study as a whole: RNA sequencing was used to profile peripheral blood obtained from chronic-phase CML patients at diagnosis and at remission, and the resulting profiles were compared with those of healthy donors. For diagnosis, remission and control samples alike, total RNA was extracted from peripheral blood mononuclear cells using Trizol. In terms of female/male counts, the diagnosis samples were 11/5, the remission samples were 8/3 and the controls were 2/4. Median ages of 54 years at diagnosis, about 59 at remission and roughly 39 for healthy controls were recorded. General conclusions and limits of the study: Strong differences in blood cell composition were observed between timepoints, with a shift from myeloid progenitor enrichment at diagnosis to mature lymphoid enrichment at remission. At remission, blood cell composition had been reconfigured so that it resembled normal controls enriched in lymphoid cells.

About 6 healthy donors provided peripheral blood as normal controls. The library was made by bulk RNA-seq. The TruSeq Stranded RNA sample prep kit was used to generate libraries of poly-A-enriched mRNA from an input of about 1 ug total RNA. Every sample was sequenced in triplicate, with paired-end sequencing run on a HiSeq 2500. A read length of 125 nucleotides per mate was used for RNA-seq. The authors processed their data as follows. Reads were trimmed and aligned to hg38 using STAR v2.7, and quality control was done with FASTQC, RSeQC and multiqc. Salmon 0.14.1 was used to quantify gene expression levels as transcripts per million (TPM). Principal component analysis suggested that trial, library batch, sequencing batch, treatment regimen and sex did not drive transcriptomic profiles. Following TCRdb reprocessing, every CDR3 protein sequence forms one entry, and DNA is not provided. The V and J calls were not made by the authors but by TCRdb's processing. The sample table contains hundreds of distinct CDR3 sequences; only one count was recorded for around 98% of them. The ten top clones hold around 6.1% of the sample.

The cysteine opens and the phenylalanine closes a CDR3 of 14 amino acids. Nucleotide data are not available. From a lookup of the germline V gene, CDR1 and CDR2 are SGHTA and FQGNSA. Comment on this clonotype: Its antigen specificity is not known.

The chain was built from TRBV7-2 and TRBJ2-1; checking the TCRdb D call of TRBD2 is not possible without DNA. This clonotype was sampled from a person aged 25-55 years in good health. Sequencing used PBMCs. The CDR3 is CASSLGPRVNEQFF.